Listed below are T cell receptor beta chains from one sample, sequenced in a study of control samples from healthy donors and cancer patients. Only in-frame clones appear in the TCRdb table, and some are missing; sequencing was by immunoSEQ multiplex PCR. Of roughly 100,000 clones detected, around 88% appear once; the ten largest clones hold over 12%. Sequencing input: blood. These receptors originate from a man aged 25-40 years in good health. Each CDR3 is given with its conserved first and last residue. D genes are given only for firm matches. The size entry is marked missing in some rows and otherwise reads once, few, many or a size class.

d_call clone_size j_call v_call cdr3_nt cdr3_aa
TRBD2 - TRBJ2-7 TRBV10-2 TGCGCCAGCACCGGCGGGGGAGGAGACGAGCAGTACTTC CASTGGGGDEQYF
- - TRBJ2-7 TRBV7-2 TGTGCTAGTACGGGCTCCTACGAGCAGTACTTC CASTGSYEQYF
- - TRBJ2-5 TRBV5-1 TGCGCCAGCAGCTTCACAGGAGGGCGGTCAGAGACCCAGTACTTC CASSFTGGRSETQYF
TRBD2 - TRBJ2-7 TRBV3-1/TRBV3-2 TGTGCCAGCAGCCACAGCGGGAGGTACGAGCAGTACTTC CASSHSGRYEQYF
TRBD1 - TRBJ2-2 TRBV5-1 TGCGCCACCCCCCGGGGGACAGGGGGCGGTAACGGGGAGCTGTTTTTT CATPRGTGGGNGELFF
TRBD2 once TRBJ2-7 TRBV4-1 TGCGCCAGCAGCCAAACCAGCGGGGCGCTAGCGGCCTACGAGCAGTACTTC CASSQTSGALAAYEQYF
- - TRBJ2-1 TRBV2 TGTGCCAGCAGTCTCCATCTAGGCTCCTACAATGAGCAGTTCTTC CASSLHLGSYNEQFF
TRBD2 few TRBJ2-2 TRBV4-1 TGCGCCAGCAGCCACGGGACTAGCAGACACACCGGGGAGCTGTTTTTT CASSHGTSRHTGELFF
- - TRBJ1-6 TRBV2 TGTGCCAGCAGGGGGTGGGGAAGCTCCTATAATTCACCCCTCCACTTT CASRGWGSSYNSPLHF
TRBD2 - TRBJ2-2 TRBV5-1 TGCGCCAGCAGCTTGGCCTTGGGGAGGGCCTCCGGGGAGCTGTTTTTT CASSLALGRASGELFF
- - TRBJ2-5 TRBV5-1 TGCGCCAGCAGCTGGAAACCAGGGTCTGACGAGACCCAGTACTTC CASSWKPGSDETQYF
- - TRBJ2-2 TRBV30 TGTGCCTGGAGTTCAACAGGGATCCCCGGGGAGCTGTTTTTT CAWSSTGIPGELFF
TRBD1 few TRBJ1-4 TRBV7-9 TGTGCCAGCAGCGACGGACAGGCAACTAATGAAAAACTGTTTTTT CASSDGQATNEKLFF
TRBD1 - TRBJ2-4 TRBV18 TGTGCCAGCTCACCTATGCAGGGGGCGGCCAAAAACATTCAGTACTTC CASSPMQGAAKNIQYF
- - TRBJ2-1 TRBV6-5 TGTGCCAGCAGACAGGGCTCCTACAATGAGCAGTTCTTC CASRQGSYNEQFF
- - TRBJ2-1 TRBV11-2 TGTGCCAGCAGCACTTCCGGGAGCTCCTACAATGAGCAGTTCTTC CASSTSGSSYNEQFF
- - TRBJ1-3 TRBV6-5 TGTGCCAGCAGTCTGCGACGGGTCTCTGGAAACACCATATATTTT CASSLRRVSGNTIYF
- - TRBJ1-2 TRBV6-2/TRBV6-3 TGTGCCAGCAGTTACCCTACCTCAGGGGACTATGGCTACACCTTC CASSYPTSGDYGYTF
TRBD1 once TRBJ2-2 TRBV5-1 TGCGCCAGCAGCCCGGGACAGGGGTCGACCGGGGAGCTGTTTTTT CASSPGQGSTGELFF
- - TRBJ1-4 TRBV25-1 TGTGCCAGCAGTGGCGGACCAAGGGTGGATGAAAAACTGTTTTTT CASSGGPRVDEKLFF
- - TRBJ1-1 TRBV5-1 TGCGCCAGCAGCTTTCTCCTCGTTGGGCAGGGGAACACTGAAGCTTTCTTT CASSFLLVGQGNTEAFF
- - TRBJ2-1 TRBV7-2 TGTGCCAGCAGCCCAATGGGACCCGCCAATGAGCAGTTCTTC CASSPMGPANEQFF
- - TRBJ2-3 TRBV10-3 TGTGCCATCATGGAAGGGGGCACAGATACGCAGTATTTT CAIMEGGTDTQYF
TRBD1 once TRBJ1-2 TRBV29-1 TGCAGCGTTGTCGGCTGGGACAGGGGAATGGATGGCTACACCTTC CSVVGWDRGMDGYTF
TRBD2 - TRBJ2-2 TRBV5-1 TGCGCCAGCAGCTGGACCGGGACTAGCGGAACCGGGGAGCTGTTTTTT CASSWTGTSGTGELFF
- - TRBJ1-5 TRBV18 TGTGCCAGCTCAACCTCGGGGGATGCTTGGCAGCCCCAGCATTTT CASSTSGDAWQPQHF
TRBD2 - TRBJ2-5 TRBV6-5 TGTGCCAGCACAACTAGCGGGAGGGCCGGAGAGACCCAGTACTTC CASTTSGRAGETQYF
- - TRBJ2-7 TRBV9 TGTGCCAGCAGCGTAGATGGCGGGCCTTCCTACGAGCAGTACTTC CASSVDGGPSYEQYF
- - TRBJ2-3 TRBV24-1 TGTGCCACCAGTGAGGGGACATTCGATACGCAGTATTTT CATSEGTFDTQYF
- - TRBJ1-3 TRBV7-6 TGTGCCAGCAGCCTAAATCTTGACACCATATATTTT CASSLNLDTIYF
- - TRBJ1-3 TRBV30 TGTGCCTGGAGTACTACTTACTCTGGAAACACCATATATTTT CAWSTTYSGNTIYF
- - TRBJ1-2 TRBV9 TGTGCCAGCAGTGAAGGGGGTATCTATGGCTACACCTTC CASSEGGIYGYTF
TRBD1 once TRBJ2-7 TRBV19 TGTGCCAGTAGTATAGCAGACAGGGCCCCCTACGAGCAGTACTTC CASSIADRAPYEQYF
- - TRBJ1-6 TRBV5-1 TGCGCCAGCAGCTTGGATCCCCCGAGCTCCTATAATTCACCCCTCCACTTT CASSLDPPSSYNSPLHF
TRBD1 - TRBJ1-1 TRBV28 TGTGCCAGCAAACTCGACAGGGGGCCTGAAGCTTTCTTT CASKLDRGPEAFF
TRBD2 - TRBJ2-7 TRBV7-9 TGTGCCAGCAGCCTAGGGACTAGCGGGCCGAGCTCCTACGAGCAGTACTTC CASSLGTSGPSSYEQYF
- - TRBJ2-1 TRBV7-2 TGTGCCAGCGCTGCCGTAGGGACGAATGAGCAGTTCTTC CASAAVGTNEQFF
TRBD2 - TRBJ2-1 TRBV6-5 TGTGCCAGCAGGACTAGCGGGATGCCGGGTGAGCAGTTCTTC CASRTSGMPGEQFF
TRBD2 - TRBJ2-7 TRBV3-1/TRBV3-2 TGTGCCAGCAGCCGGCCCAGCGGGGCCGCCAACGAGCAGTACTTC CASSRPSGAANEQYF
- - TRBJ1-2 TRBV27 TGTGCCAGCAGTTTGTCGGCAGTCAACTATGGCTACACCTTC CASSLSAVNYGYTF
- - TRBJ1-2 TRBV24-1 TGTGCCACCAGTGATTTGCTGCGGGGGTTGAGGGGCTATGGCTACACCTTC CATSDLLRGLRGYGYTF
- - TRBJ2-3 TRBV24-1 TGTGCCACCAGTGATCGAGATACGCAGTATTTT CATSDRDTQYF
- - TRBJ1-5 TRBV6-5 TGTGCCAGCCGGAGGGATGGCAATCAGCCCCAGCATTTT CASRRDGNQPQHF
- - TRBJ2-5 TRBV11-2 TGTGCCAGCAGCTTAGCCGACTTTAAAGAGACCCAGTACTTC CASSLADFKETQYF
TRBD1 many TRBJ2-7 TRBV2 TGTGCCAGCAGTGAGGACGGACAGGGGCCAATGGTCGAGCAGTACTTC CASSEDGQGPMVEQYF
- - TRBJ2-7 TRBV27 TGTGCCAGCAGTTTATCCGCAGGAGCTATCTCCTACGAGCAGTACTTC CASSLSAGAISYEQYF
- - TRBJ2-3 TRBV3-1/TRBV3-2 TGTGCCAGCAGCCACCCGGAGGGCCCTTCGGATACGCAGTATTTT CASSHPEGPSDTQYF
TRBD1 - TRBJ2-2 TRBV18 TGTGCCAGCTCACCACTCAACGGACAGGAGGACACCGGGGAGCTGTTTTTT CASSPLNGQEDTGELFF
TRBD1 - TRBJ2-7 TRBV18 TGTGCCAGCTCACCGGTAGGGGGCCAAAACGAGCAGTACTTC CASSPVGGQNEQYF
TRBD2 - TRBJ2-5 TRBV7-6 TGTGCCAGCAGCTCGCTCCCGGGTGGAATAGCGGGAGCCAGGGAGACCCAGTACTTC CASSSLPGGIAGARETQYF
TRBD2 - TRBJ2-5 TRBV4-1 TGCGCCAGCAGCCAAGATTTTTGGTCTAGCGGGAGGTCAAAAGAGACCCAGTACTTC CASSQDFWSSGRSKETQYF
- few TRBJ1-5 TRBV4-1 TGCGCCAGCAGCCAATCTTATTCTCAGCCCCAGCATTTT CASSQSYSQPQHF
TRBD1 - TRBJ1-1 TRBV30 TGTGCCTGGGGAAGACAGGGAGAAACTGAAGCTTTCTTT CAWGRQGETEAFF
- - TRBJ2-1 TRBV7-9 TGTGCCAGCAGCCTAACCCCTGACAGCCCTTGGGACAATGAGCAGTTCTTC CASSLTPDSPWDNEQFF
TRBD2 - TRBJ2-1 TRBV29-1 TGCAGCGTTGGGGGAGGGACTAGCGGGAGCGGAAATGAGCAGTTCTTC CSVGGGTSGSGNEQFF
- - TRBJ1-3 TRBV4-2 TGTGCCAGCAGCGCTGCAGGGGTAGCCGGAAACACCATATATTTT CASSAAGVAGNTIYF
- - TRBJ2-1 TRBV11-2 TGTGCCAGCAGCGCCCAAGGACACCTATCCTACAATGAGCAGTTCTTC CASSAQGHLSYNEQFF
TRBD1 - TRBJ2-7 TRBV20-1 TGCAGTGCTAGTCGCGGGACAGGCATCAATACCAGAAAGCAGTACTTC CSASRGTGINTRKQYF
TRBD2 - TRBJ2-1 TRBV11-2 TGTGCCAGCAGGCTAGCGGGAAATGAGCAGTTCTTC CASRLAGNEQFF